A single sample is the source of the 27 T cell receptor beta chains below, sequenced in a study of T cells after yellow fever vaccination. MiXCR, run by TCRdb on the 5' RACE reads, gives a single entry per CDR3 protein. The repertoire holds under 700,000 distinct CDR3 sequences, with 17% as singletons. This sample comprised PBMCs, obtained 5 days after the first yellow fever vaccination. The receptors come from a man younger than 30 who received the YFV17D yellow fever vaccine.

The chain carries TRBV28 and TRBJ1-3; D is ambiguous. Germline V CDR1 and CDR2: MDHEN, SYDVKM. The CDR3 loop spans 12 amino acids. The V end was cut by 6 bases, the J end by 4 bases, with 7 bases between. CDR3 in amino acids: CASRKAGNTIYF. CDR3 bases: TGTGCCAGCAGGAAGGCGGGAAACACCATATATTTT.

The chain has TRBV6-2 or TRBV6-3 and TRBJ2-2; 12 bases match TRBD1. CDR1 and CDR2 (germline): MNHEY, SVGEGT. V dropped 7 bases and J dropped 10; count of bases not matched to a gene: 13. The CDR3 contains 16 residues. The CDR3 spells CASTKISGQGALELFF. The CDR3 region has the DNA TGTGCCAGCACTAAAATATCGGGACAGGGGGCGTTGGAGCTGTTTTTT.

The chain carries TRBV5-4 and TRBJ2-7; 10 bases fit TRBD2. The V segment lost 0 bases and the J segment 3 bases; nucleotides outside the gene matches: 3. CDR3 length: 15 residues. In germline, CDR1 is SGHNT, CDR2 YYREEE (reference sequence). Written as DNA, the CDR3 is TGTGCCAGCAGCTTGGAACTAGCGGGGTACTACGAGCAGTACTTC. Residues: CASSLELAGYYEQYF.

This chain's CDR3 is CASSQQLYNEQFF. The CDR3 nucleotides read TGCGCCAGCAGCCAACAACTATACAATGAGCAGTTCTTC. This chain uses TRBV4-3 with TRBJ2-1, with D uncertain. V was trimmed by 2 bases and J by 4 bases, leaving 6 bases between them. This CDR3 is built from 13 residues. CDR1 and CDR2 from the germline V gene are LGHNA and YSLEER.

The table lists this clonotype with many counts. The rearrangement joins TRBV6-5 to TRBJ1-5, with D possibly TRBD1 on 5 matching bases. The CDR3 runs to 12 residues. The germline V gene has CDR1 MNHEY and CDR2 SVGAGI. Trimming removed 6 bases from V and 7 bases from J, with 10 bases in between. The CDR3 nucleotides read TGTGCCAGCAGCCAGGGTAGGCAGCCCCAGCATTTT. Amino acids: CASSQGRQPQHF.

The chain couples TRBV14 to TRBJ1-3; D ambiguous. Germline CDR1 is SGHDN and CDR2 is FVKESK. This CDR3 comprises 17 residues. The germline V and J ends were trimmed by 4 bases and 0 bases, with 16 bases remaining between them. The CDR3 DNA follows: TGTGCCAGCAGCCGGACTTCTTTACACTTCTCTGGAAACACCATATATTTT. Translating it yields CASSRTSLHFSGNTIYF.

The V gene is TRBV7-2, the J gene TRBJ2-1; weak D call: TRBD2 (5 bases). The V end lost 5 bases, the J end lost 6 bases, and 8 bases lay between the germline ends. The CDR3 sequence is 12 residues long. CDR1 and CDR2 from the germline V gene are SGHTA and FQGNSA. CDR3 bases: TGTGCCAGCAGCCGGGGATTCAATGAGCAGTTCTTC. It translates to CASSRGFNEQFF. Filled out from reference TRBV7-2 and TRBJ2-1, the complete variable domain reads GAGVSQSPSNKVTEKGKDVELRCDPISGHTALYWYRQSLGQGLEFLIYFQGNSAPDKSGLPSDRFSAERTGGSVSTLTIQRTQQEDSAVYLCASSRGFNEQFFGPGTRLTVL.

The genes are TRBV2 and TRBJ1-5, with D perhaps TRBD1 (5 bases). This CDR3 is built from 16 residues. V shed 6 bases and J shed 3 bases, with 18 bases lying between them. Germline loops: CDR1 SNHLY, CDR2 FYNNEI. This CDR3 reads CASRKWGGGDNQPQHF. The DNA for the CDR3 is TGTGCCAGCAGGAAGTGGGGAGGAGGGGACAATCAGCCCCAGCATTTT.

This clonotype was picked up many times. The V and J genes are TRBV29-1 and TRBJ2-1; D may be TRBD2 (7 bases). CDR1 is SQVTM and CDR2 is ANQGSEA in the germline V gene. The V end was cut by 7 bases, the J end by 6 bases, with 25 bases between. The CDR3 contains 16 residues. CDR3 protein: CSAGNTKRAGANEQFF. In DNA, the CDR3 is TGCAGCGCCGGAAACACCAAAAGGGCGGGGGCCAATGAGCAGTTCTTC.

This sequence joins TRBV15 and TRBJ2-7, with D hard to call. CDR3 size: 15 residues. V lost 0 bases to trimming and J lost 7 bases, with 16 bases between them. The germline V gene has CDR1 LNHNV and CDR2 YYDKDF (reference sequence). The DNA for the CDR3 is TGTGCCACCAGCAGAGATCGGACGACCTACGGGGAGCAGTACTTC. Translation: CATSRDRTTYGEQYF.

This clonotype was seen a few times. The V call is TRBV7-9, the J call TRBJ2-7; TRBD1 matches 7 bases. J gave up 2 bases and V 5 bases, and 9 bases lay outside the gene matches. The CDR3 runs 15 residues. The V gene's germline CDR1 is SEHNR and CDR2 FQNEAQ (reference sequence). This CDR3 reads CASSTGQPDTYEQYV. The CDR3 DNA follows: TGTGCCAGCAGCACGGGACAGCCAGACACCTACGAGCAGTACGTC.

This clonotype was observed a handful of times. This sequence joins TRBV7-9 and TRBJ1-1; 8 nucleotides align to TRBD1. The germline V gene has CDR1 SEHNR and CDR2 FQNEAQ (reference sequence). Losses at the gene ends were 5 bases for V and 5 bases for J; bases not matched to a gene: 7. The CDR3 consists of 14 residues. The CDR3 DNA reads as TGTGCCAGCAGCCCCCGGACAGGGTGGACTGAAGCTTTCTTT. It codes for CASSPRTGWTEAFF.

This clonotype was picked up one time. V is TRBV5-1 and J is TRBJ1-3; D gene ambiguous. Germline V gene lookup returns CDR1 SGHRS and CDR2 YFSETQ. Trimming left V 0 bases short and J 2 bases short, with 6 bases between. The length of the CDR3 is 14 residues. CDR3 protein: CASSLDMTGNTIYF. The CDR3 region has the DNA TGCGCCAGCAGCTTGGACATGACTGGAAACACCATATATTTT.

This sequence joins TRBV7-3 and TRBJ2-7; D may correspond to TRBD1 or TRBD2 (5 bases each). Trimming took off 6 bases at V and 4 bases at J, with 16 bases between the two ends. This CDR3 has 14 residues. Looked up from germline, CDR1 is SGHTA and CDR2 is FQGTGA. This chain's CDR3 is CASSRGGGGYEQYF. The CDR3 DNA sequence: TGTGCCAGCAGTCGCGGTGGGGGTGGGTACGAGCAGTACTTC. Full variable domain (outside the CDR3, taken from reference TRBV7-3 and TRBJ2-7): GAGVSQTPSNKVTEKGKYVELRCDPISGHTALYWYRQSLGQGPEFLIYFQGTGAADDSGLPNDRFFAVRPEGSVSTLKIQRTERGDSAVYLCASSRGGGGYEQYFGPGTRLTVT.

There are a few counts of this clonotype. The chain couples TRBV9 to TRBJ2-6; either TRBD1 or TRBD2 may fit D (5 bases each). The CDR3 is 16 amino acids. The germline V gene has CDR1 SGDLS and CDR2 YYNGEE. V lost 0 bases to trimming and J lost 2 bases, with 9 bases between them. The CDR3 is CASSVDRRAGANVLTF. Written as DNA, the CDR3 is TGTGCCAGCAGCGTAGACAGGCGGGCTGGGGCCAACGTCCTGACTTTC.

This clonotype has only a few counts. This chain uses TRBV12-3 or TRBV12-4 with TRBJ2-1, with TRBD2 as a possible D gene (5 bases). The CDR3 has 13 amino acids. V was trimmed by 6 bases and J by 12 bases, leaving 18 bases between them. CDR3 DNA: TGTGCCAGCAGCTGGGAAATCCGGGGTAGGCAGTTCTTC. This codes for CASSWEIRGRQFF.

V and J are TRBV30 and TRBJ2-4, with 12 bases aligning to TRBD2. V lost 0 bases, J lost 6 bases, and 9 bases stayed unmatched. The CDR3 runs to 17 residues. Looked up from germline, CDR1 is GTSNPN and CDR2 is SVGIG (reference sequence). The CDR3 sequence is CAWSVPRLAGGPNIQYF. The CDR3 DNA is TGTGCCTGGAGTGTCCCGAGGCTAGCGGGGGGGCCAAACATTCAGTACTTC.

There are a few counts of this clonotype. This chain connects TRBV10-3 to TRBJ1-1; D gene uncertain. V lost 4 bases and J 5 bases, leaving 11 bases between the germline ends. The CDR3 runs 13 residues. Germline assignment: CDR1 ENHRY and CDR2 SYGVKD. CDR3 bases: TGTGCCATCAGTGTCGGGGTCGCGACTGAAGCTTTCTTT. It yields the protein CAISVGVATEAFF.

This clonotype has at least ten counts. The rearrangement joins TRBV18 to TRBJ2-1; no clear D. Germline values: CDR1 KGHSH, CDR2 LQKENI. With 4 bases removed from V and 5 bases from J, the gap between germline ends came to 9 bases. This CDR3 region has 13 residues. The CDR3 DNA reads TGTGCCAGCTCACTGAGGACGGACAATGAGCAGTTCTTC. Translation: CASSLRTDNEQFF.

This clonotype was counted between two and nine times. V usage is TRBV20-1 and J usage is TRBJ1-2; D perhaps matches TRBD1 (6 bases). The CDR3 runs to 17 residues. The V and J ends lost 0 bases and 4 bases respectively, with 21 bases between them. Germline-derived CDR1 and CDR2 are DFQATT and SNEGSKA (reference sequence). The CDR3 DNA reads TGCAGTGCTAGAGATCCCGGGACACCGAGTGGCCGCTATGGCTACACCTTC. It translates to CSARDPGTPSGRYGYTF.

The CDR3 bases are TGCGCCAGCAGCCAAACAGCCCTGTACGAGCAGTACTTC. It translates to CASSQTALYEQYF. V gene TRBV4-1 combines with J gene TRBJ2-7; D not certain. The ends were cut back, 2 bases at V and 4 bases at J, with 9 bases in the middle. Looked up from germline, CDR1 is MGHRA and CDR2 is YSYEKL. The CDR3 spans 13 residues.

This clonotype was observed a handful of times. The chain carries TRBV25-1 and TRBJ2-3; D gene ambiguous. CDR1 is MGHDK, CDR2 SYGVNS, per germline. The CDR3 spans 14 residues. With 3 bases removed from V and 1 base from J, the gap between germline ends came to 8 bases. CDR3 amino acids: CASSDRFGTDTQYF. The CDR3 coding sequence is TGTGCCAGCAGTGACAGGTTTGGCACAGATACGCAGTATTTT. Based on the CDR3 plus reference TRBV25-1 and TRBJ2-3, the full variable domain is EADIYQTPRYLVIGTGKKITLECSQTMGHDKMYWYQQDPGMELHLIHYSYGVNSTEKGDLSSESTVSRIRTEHFPLTLESARPSHTSQYLCASSDRFGTDTQYFGPGTRLTVL.

This clonotype occurred once. This chain links TRBV7-3 with TRBJ2-1; perhaps TRBD1 as D (7 bases). Germline CDR1 SGHTA, CDR2 FQGTGA. V lost 2 bases, J lost 4 bases, and 15 bases lay in between. The CDR3 totals 16 residues. CDR3 in amino acids: CASSLEKGAGYNEQFF. The CDR3 DNA reads TGTGCCAGCAGCTTAGAAAAGGGGGCGGGATACAATGAGCAGTTCTTC.

The chain links TRBV3-1 to TRBJ1-2, with D unresolved. V lost 0 bases, J lost 3 bases, and 11 bases lay in between. CDR1 LGHDT and CDR2 YNNKEL come from the germline V gene (reference sequence). The CDR3 totals 15 residues. The DNA of the CDR3 is TGTGCCAGCAGCCAAGAGGATCTGCCATACTATGGCTACACCTTC. Its translation is CASSQEDLPYYGYTF.

This clonotype was counted a few times. This chain links TRBV5-8 with TRBJ2-1, with D uncertain. V dropped 0 bases and J dropped 8 bases, with 15 bases sitting between them. Germline values: CDR1 SGHTS, CDR2 YDEGEE. This CDR3 is built from 15 residues. The DNA of the CDR3 is TGTGCCAGCAGCTTGGGTACAACAAAGGACGATGAGCAGTTCTTC. Protein sequence: CASSLGTTKDDEQFF. The entire variable domain, with the rest obtained from reference TRBV5-8 and TRBJ2-1, is as follows: EAGVTQSPTHLIKTRGQQATLRCSPISGHTSVYWYQQALGLGLQFLLWYDEGEERNRGNFPPRFSGRQFPNYSSELNVNALELEDSALYLCASSLGTTKDDEQFFGPGTRLTVL.

The rearrangement uses TRBV29-1 and TRBJ2-6; D unclear. CDR1 and CDR2 from the germline V gene are SQVTM and ANQGSEA. Trimming shortened V by 4 bases and J by 2 bases, and 6 bases separated the two germline ends. This CDR3 is 13 amino acids long. The CDR3 bases are TGCAGCGTTGGACGGGCTGGGGCCAACGTCCTGACTTTC. Translating it yields CSVGRAGANVLTF. Supplemented by reference TRBV29-1 and TRBJ2-6, the full variable domain reads SAVISQKPSRDICQRGTSLTIQCQVDSQVTMMFWYRQQPGQSLTLIATANQGSEATYESGFVIDKFPISRPNLTFSTLTVSNMSPEDSSIYLCSVGRAGANVLTFGAGSRLTVL.

This rearrangement joins TRBV7-3 to TRBJ2-4; TRBD2 might be the D (5 bases). V lost 1 base, J lost 1 base, and 8 bases lay in between. The CDR3 sequence is 15 residues long. Germline loops: CDR1 SGHTA, CDR2 FQGTGA. The CDR3 DNA reads as TGTGCCAGCAGCTTAAGTGCGGGTGCCAAAAACATTCAGTACTTC. It is translated as CASSLSAGAKNIQYF.